This T cell receptor beta chain originates from a study of T-cell memory formation after mild COVID-19. Study-wide points: Later expanders leaned CD4+, whereas clones that contracted between day 15 and 85 were balanced CD4/CD8.

The CDR3 spans 16 residues. Germline CDR1 SGHRS, CDR2 YFSETQ. V shed 4 bases and J shed 0 bases, with 14 bases lying between them. One entry per CDR3 protein, called by TCRdb with MiXCR from the 5' RACE reads. The table includes 250,000 to 300,000 distinct CDR3 sequences, about 17% detected once. On this clonotype: Its specificity is not known.

This sequence originates from a young man who had mild COVID-19 (a few samples of this study predate the infection). Cell type and time point are not known. The chain is built from TRBV5-1 and TRBJ1-3, with TRBD1 as a possible D gene (5 bases). Sequencing was done on a sample of PBMCs or a T cell subset sorted from them (not recorded which). This CDR3 reads CASSPGTKTSGNTIYF. DNA of the CDR3: TGCGCCAGCAGCCCCGGGACCAAGACCTCTGGAAACACCATATATTTT.